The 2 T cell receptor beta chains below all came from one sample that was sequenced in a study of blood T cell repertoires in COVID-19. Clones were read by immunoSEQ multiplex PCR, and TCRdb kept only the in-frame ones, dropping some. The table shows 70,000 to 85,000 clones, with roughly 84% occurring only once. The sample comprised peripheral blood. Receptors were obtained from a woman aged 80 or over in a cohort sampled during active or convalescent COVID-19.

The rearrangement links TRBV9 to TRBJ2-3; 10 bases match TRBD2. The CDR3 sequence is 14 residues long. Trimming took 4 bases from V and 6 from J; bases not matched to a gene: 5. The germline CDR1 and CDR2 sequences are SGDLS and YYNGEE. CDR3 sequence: CASSTRTSGDTQYF. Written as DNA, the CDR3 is TGTGCCAGCAGCACCCGGACTAGCGGCGATACGCAGTATTTT.

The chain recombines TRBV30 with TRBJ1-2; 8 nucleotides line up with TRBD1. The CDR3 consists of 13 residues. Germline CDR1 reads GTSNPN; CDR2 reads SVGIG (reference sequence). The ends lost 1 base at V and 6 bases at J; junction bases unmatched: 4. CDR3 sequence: CAWSARTGNGYTF. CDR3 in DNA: TGTGCCTGGAGTGCAAGGACAGGGAATGGCTACACCTTC.